This T cell receptor beta chain was recorded in a study of technical replicates of blood from several donors. Germline-derived CDR1 and CDR2 are MNHEY and SMNVEV (reference sequence). This CDR3 contains 15 residues. The ends were cut back, 7 bases at V and 2 bases at J, with 15 bases in the middle. Libraries were prepared by immunoSEQ multiplex PCR; TCRdb keeps only in-frame clonotypes and omits some of them. The table includes about 94,000 clones, around 96% detected once. Material for sequencing was T cells isolated from PBMCs. This chain uses TRBV27 with TRBJ1-5; perhaps TRBD1 as D (5 bases). This TCR was sampled from a human donor in good health. In DNA form, the CDR3 reads TGTGCCAGCAAAAGCCCAGGGTACGGCAATCAGCCCCAGCATTTT. Translating gives CASKSPGYGNQPQHF.